Below are 20 T cell receptor beta chains sequenced from a single sample in a study of blood T cell repertoires in COVID-19. Generated by immunoSEQ multiplex PCR, the TCRdb table keeps only in-frame clones and is missing some. The sample contains about 360,000 clones, around 87% of which appear only once. The sequencing sample was made of peripheral blood. These receptors were collected from a human donor in a cohort sampled during active COVID-19.

This chain connects TRBV6-1 to TRBJ2-5; 14 positions match TRBD2. Looked up from germline, CDR1 is MNHNS and CDR2 is SASEGT. The CDR3 has 16 amino acids. V trimming: 2 bases; J trimming: 5 bases; junction bases outside the gene matches: 4. This CDR3 reads CASSEWTSGGHETQYF. The CDR3 DNA reads TGTGCCAGCAGTGAATGGACTAGCGGGGGGCATGAGACCCAGTACTTC.

CDR3 protein: CATSFGGYSYEQYF. The CDR3 DNA follows: TGTGCCACCTCCTTCGGAGGTTATTCCTACGAGCAGTACTTC. This rearrangement joins TRBV28 to TRBJ2-7, with D maybe TRBD2 (5 bases). Germline CDR1 MDHEN, CDR2 SYDVKM. The CDR3 runs to 14 residues. Between the trimmed V and J ends, which lost 10 bases and 1 base, there was a span of 17 bases. Variable domain in full (rest from reference TRBV28 and TRBJ2-7): DVKVTQSSRYLVKRTGEKVFLECVQDMDHENMFWYRQDPGLGLRLIYFSYDVKMKEKGDIPEGYSVSREKKERFSLILESASTNQTSMYLCATSFGGYSYEQYFGPGTRLTVT.

This clone has only one observation. A read error may produce the germline difference seen at one junction end. The chain recombines TRBV5-4 with TRBJ1-2, with D possibly being TRBD1 (5 bases). CDR1 and CDR2 (germline): SGHNT, YYREEE (reference sequence). The CDR3 runs to 15 residues. CDR3 region: CASNLAGGGHHGYTF. The CDR3 DNA is TGTGCCAGCAACTTGGCTGGGGGAGGACACCATGGCTACACCTTC.

This clone was detected only a few times. CDR3 sequence reads: CASRLPGNTEAFF. The CDR3 DNA sequence: TGTGCCAGCAGGCTACCAGGTAACACTGAAGCTTTCTTT. The chain recombines TRBV7-9 with TRBJ1-1; D remains unclear. Germline CDR1 reads SEHNR; CDR2 reads FQNEAQ (reference sequence). CDR3 length: 13 amino acids. V lost 6 bases and J 2 bases, leaving 10 bases between the germline ends.

The chain uses TRBV9 and TRBJ2-5, with TRBD1 matching 11 bases. The CDR3 is 15 amino acids. The V segment lost 2 bases and the J segment 3 bases; nucleotides outside the gene matches: 3. Per germline, CDR1 SGDLS and CDR2 YYNGEE. Here the CDR3 reads CASSVGQGAEETQYF. CDR3 bases: TGTGCCAGCAGCGTCGGACAGGGGGCAGAAGAGACCCAGTACTTC.

This chain connects TRBV5-5 to TRBJ2-3; perhaps TRBD2 as D (5 bases). Germline V gene lookup returns CDR1 SGHKS and CDR2 YYEKEE (reference sequence). V was pared by 4 bases and J by 0 bases, with 15 bases between. The CDR3 consists of 16 residues. CDR3: CASSQISLASTDTQYF. CDR3 nucleotides: TGTGCCAGCAGCCAAATTTCCCTAGCTAGCACAGATACGCAGTATTTT.

This sequence joins TRBV30 and TRBJ2-7; D is possibly TRBD2 (6 bases). Deletions cut 4 bases from V and 6 bases from J, with 16 bases between. The CDR3 is 13 amino acids. Germline CDR1 is GTSNPN and CDR2 is SVGIG (reference sequence). The DNA of the CDR3 is TGTGCCTGGAACCCGGGAGTGCCGTCCGAGCAGTACTTC. Its protein product is CAWNPGVPSEQYF.

The chain is built from TRBV11-2 and TRBJ2-3; 7 bases fit TRBD1. Germline V gives CDR1 SGHAT, CDR2 FQNNGV. The CDR3 extends over 17 amino acids. Losses at the gene ends were 1 base for V and 2 bases for J; bases not matched to a gene: 9. The DNA for the CDR3 is TGTGCCAGCAGCTTAGGTTCGCCGGGACAGATCACAGATACGCAGTATTTT. Translation: CASSLGSPGQITDTQYF.

This clone appeared a single time. This chain connects TRBV6-5 to TRBJ2-5; 7 bases are shared with TRBD2. V lost 6 bases and J lost 2; bases outside the gene matches: 3. The germline V gene encodes CDR1 MNHEY and CDR2 SVGAGI. The CDR3 covers 13 residues. In nucleotides, the CDR3 is TGTGCCAGCAGGCGAGCGGGGCAAGAGACCCAGTACTTC. It translates to CASRRAGQETQYF.

This chain connects TRBV9 to TRBJ2-5; unclear D gene. V lost 0 bases and J 3 bases, leaving 6 bases between the germline ends. The CDR3 has 13 residues. The V gene's germline CDR1 is SGDLS and CDR2 YYNGEE. The CDR3 sequence is CASSVGAEETQYF. As DNA, the CDR3 is TGTGCCAGCAGCGTAGGGGCAGAAGAGACCCAGTACTTC.

The J gene is TRBJ1-1, the V gene TRBV30; D ambiguous. The germline V gene encodes CDR1 GTSNPN and CDR2 SVGIG (reference sequence). V was pared by 2 bases and J by 5 bases, with 21 bases between. The CDR3 loop spans 16 amino acids. The CDR3 DNA is TGTGCCTGGAGTAAAGGTGTTGGCCCGGGTGGAACTGAAGCTTTCTTT. This codes for CAWSKGVGPGGTEAFF. The complete variable domain, with remaining parts taken from reference TRBV30 and TRBJ1-1, reads SQTIHQWPATLVQPVGSPLSLECTVEGTSNPNLYWYRQAAGRGLQLLFYSVGIGQISSEVPQNLSASRPQDRQFILSSKKLLLSDSGFYLCAWSKGVGPGGTEAFFGQGTRLTVV.

This clone was recorded once. V gene TRBV5-4 combines with J gene TRBJ2-3; 9 bases line up with TRBD2. The CDR3 has 15 amino acids. Germline trimming cut 4 bases from V and 6 bases from J; bases unmatched to any gene: 9. The V gene's germline CDR1 is SGHNT and CDR2 YYREEE (reference sequence). CDR3 region: CASSQTSGAPDTQYF. CDR3 DNA: TGTGCCAGCAGCCAGACTAGCGGAGCCCCGGATACGCAGTATTTT.

The chain joins TRBV11-2 to TRBJ1-3; 7 nucleotides match TRBD1. Germline V gene sequence: CDR1 SGHAT, CDR2 FQNNGV. The CDR3 spans 14 residues. The V gene end was trimmed by 5 bases and the J gene end by 4 bases; junction bases not matched to a gene: 5. CDR3 protein: CASSPGTAGNTIYF. CDR3 bases: TGTGCCAGCAGCCCCGGGACAGCCGGAAACACCATATATTTT. Supplemented by reference TRBV11-2 and TRBJ1-3, the full variable domain reads EAGVAQSPRYKIIEKRQSVAFWCNPISGHATLYWYQQILGQGPKLLIQFQNNGVVDDSQLPKDRFSAERLKGVDSTLKIQPAKLEDSAVYLCASSPGTAGNTIYFGEGSWLTVV.

The rearrangement uses TRBV7-2 and TRBJ1-2; tentatively, D is TRBD1 (5 bases). Trimming pared 4 bases from V and 1 base from J, leaving 16 bases between. CDR1 is SGHTA, CDR2 FQGNSA, per germline. This CDR3 has 16 amino acids. The CDR3 loop reads CASSSAGWRGNYGYTF. In nucleotides, the CDR3 is TGTGCCAGCAGCTCGGCAGGGTGGCGGGGTAACTATGGCTACACCTTC.

The V call is TRBV7-9, the J call TRBJ2-1; 7 nucleotides align to TRBD2. Trimming at V came to 11 bases and at J to 7 bases, leaving 11 bases not matched to a gene. Germline lookup yields CDR1 SEHNR and CDR2 FQNEAQ (reference sequence). CDR3 length equals 13 residues. The CDR3 coding sequence is TGTGCCGAAAGTGGCGGGAGTTGGAATGAGCAGTTCTTC. Protein product: CAESGGSWNEQFF.

The chain uses TRBV12-2 and TRBJ2-5; TRBD2 is the table's D call and was not checked against the DNA. TRBV12-2 is an annotated pseudogene. The CDR3 spans 16 residues. DNA of the CDR3: TGTGCAAGTCGCTCGAGACCGGGACTAGCGAAAGAGACCCAGTACTTC. It is translated as CASRSRPGLAKETQYF.

This clone was counted a single time. The chain employs TRBV7-8 and TRBJ1-6, with 7 bases fitting TRBD1. There are 19 residues in the CDR3. Germline values: CDR1 SGHVS, CDR2 FQNEAQ. Trimming removed 4 bases from V and 2 bases from J; junction bases left unmatched: 14. The CDR3 region has the DNA TGTGCCAGCAGCTCAGGGGGACTTATGCTAGTCCCCTATAATTCACCCCTCCACTTT. Its translation is CASSSGGLMLVPYNSPLHF.

The CDR3 DNA reads as TGTGCCAGCTCACCTTTTCCCGAACAGCTGCTGAACACTGAAGCTTTCTTT. It yields the protein CASSPFPEQLLNTEAFF. This rearrangement joins TRBV18 to TRBJ1-1; D uncertain. With 3 bases removed from V and 0 bases from J, the gap between germline ends came to 17 bases. CDR3 length: 17 residues. Germline V gene lookup returns CDR1 KGHSH and CDR2 LQKENI.

This clone was seen a single time. The gene calls are TRBV7-8 and TRBJ1-5; no firm D call. Trimming left V 1 base short and J 3 bases short, with 13 bases between. CDR3 length equals 16 residues. Germline CDR1 SGHVS, CDR2 FQNEAQ. CDR3: CASSLGLSGLNQPQHF. CDR3 coding DNA: TGTGCCAGCAGCTTAGGGCTTTCTGGACTCAATCAGCCCCAGCATTTT. The whole variable domain, remainder taken from reference TRBV7-8 and TRBJ1-5, is GAGVSQSPRYKVAKRGQDVALRCDPISGHVSLFWYQQALGQGPEFLTYFQNEAQLDKSGLPSDRFFAERPEGSVSTLKIQRTQQEDSAVYLCASSLGLSGLNQPQHFGDGTRLSIL.

The chain recombines TRBV3-1 (or the pseudogene TRBV3-2) with TRBJ2-5; D possibly corresponds to TRBD2 (6 bases). CDR1 and CDR2 from the germline V gene are LGHDT and YNNKEL (reference sequence). V was cut by 4 bases and J by 5 bases, with 14 bases left in between. This CDR3 spans 14 amino acids. Here the CDR3 reads CASSLPGAFETQYF. CDR3 bases: TGTGCCAGCAGCCTTCCGGGAGCGTTTGAGACCCAGTACTTC.